These 10 T cell receptor beta chains originate from one sample sequenced in a study of spatial heterogeneity in lung cancer. Each CDR3 protein is one row after TCRdb ran MiXCR on the 5' RACE reads. The sample lists just under 45,000 distinct CDR3 sequences, 22% seen once, with more than 7% in the top ten. Time point specified: blood at routine non-recurrence follow-up after resection. Sample: PBMCs, taken at follow-up. The receptors here all came from a female donor with early-stage non-small cell lung cancer.

This clonotype was seen a few times. The genes are TRBV20-1 and TRBJ1-2; D is unclear. V was shortened by 6 bases and J by 0 bases, with 8 bases between the two germline ends. CDR1 DFQATT and CDR2 SNEGSKA come from the germline V gene (reference sequence). This CDR3 region has 12 residues. As DNA, the CDR3 is TGCAGTGCAGGGAGGTCTAACTATGGCTACACCTTC. Its protein product is CSAGRSNYGYTF.

V is TRBV27 and J is TRBJ1-2, with D possibly matching TRBD1 (5 bases). This CDR3 spans 15 amino acids. V lost 7 bases to trimming and J lost 4 bases, with 19 bases between them. Germline lookup yields CDR1 MNHEY and CDR2 SMNVEV (reference sequence). Here the CDR3 reads CASKGSREVAYGYTF. The CDR3 DNA follows: TGTGCCAGCAAAGGTTCCAGGGAGGTTGCCTATGGCTACACCTTC.

In its sample, this clonotype was seen a few times. The chain uses TRBV13 and TRBJ1-1; the D gene is possibly TRBD1 (5 bases). The CDR3 has 14 residues. The V end was cut by 5 bases, the J end by 4 bases, with 14 bases between. Germline assignment: CDR1 PRHDT and CDR2 FYEKMQ (reference sequence). The CDR3 loop reads CASSQGRPFTEAFF. The DNA for the CDR3 is TGTGCCAGCAGCCAGGGACGGCCTTTCACTGAAGCTTTCTTT.

The rearrangement uses TRBV5-1 and TRBJ1-1; D is perhaps TRBD1 (5 bases). This CDR3 has 16 amino acids. V was trimmed by 4 bases and J by 0 bases, leaving 16 bases between them. CDR1 SGHRS and CDR2 YFSETQ come from the germline V gene. CDR3 amino acids: CASSSITGQMNTEAFF. In DNA form, the CDR3 reads TGCGCCAGCAGCAGTATCACAGGTCAGATGAACACTGAAGCTTTCTTT.

With respect to this clonotype: At one end, the junction sequence differs from germline, possibly due to a read error. The chain has TRBV27 and TRBJ2-3; 7 positions match TRBD1. CDR1 MNHEY and CDR2 SMNVEV come from the germline V gene (reference sequence). CDR3 size: 14 residues. This CDR3 reads CPSSLGQGADTQYF. CDR3 nucleotide sequence: TGTCCCAGCAGTTTAGGTCAGGGGGCAGATACGCAGTATTTT.

Notes on this clonotype: Lacking the conserved final phenylalanine or tryptophan, this CDR3 likely reflects a read error. The chain combines TRBV30 with TRBJ2-1; no definite D call. Trimming shortened V by 4 bases and J by 7 bases, and 8 bases separated the two germline ends. CDR3 size: 11 residues. Germline CDR1 GTSNPN, CDR2 SVGIG (reference sequence). This chain's CDR3 is CAWKGVNEQFS. The CDR3, as DNA: TGTGCCTGGAAAGGAGTGAATGAGCAGTTCTCC.

Concerning this clonotype: This may come from a read error, since a much larger clone is one base off. The CDR3 nucleotides read TGTGCCAGCAGCTTAGAGGGACTAGCGGCCGATACGCAGTATTTT. Its translation is CASSLEGLAADTQYF. V is TRBV7-2 and J is TRBJ2-3; 11 nucleotides agree with TRBD2. This CDR3 has 15 residues. V shed 1 base and J 6 bases; nucleotides not matched to a gene: 3. In germline, CDR1 is SGHTA, CDR2 FQGNSA.

Remarks on this clonotype: The junction differs from germline at one of its ends, possibly a read error. V gene TRBV7-8 combines with J gene TRBJ2-5; D is uncertain. CDR1 and CDR2 (germline): SGHVS, FQNEAQ. The CDR3 runs to 13 residues. The CDR3 loop reads CASGLGSEETQYF. In DNA, the CDR3 is TGTGCCAGCGGCTTAGGCTCCGAAGAGACCCAGTACTTC.

At least ten counts were recorded for this clonotype. The V gene is TRBV28, the J gene TRBJ2-7, with D possibly TRBD2 on 5 matching bases. Trimming removed 6 bases at V and 4 bases at J, with 10 bases between. The CDR3 totals 12 residues. Germline-derived CDR1 and CDR2 are MDHEN and SYDVKM. The CDR3 nucleotides are TGTGCCAGCAGCCCACCGGGGTACGAGCAGTACTTC. It yields the protein CASSPPGYEQYF.

This clonotype is deemed medium-sized. DNA of the CDR3: TGCGCCAGCAGCCAAGAAGGCAGGCCCAATCAGCCCCAGCATTTT. It codes for CASSQEGRPNQPQHF. The chain links TRBV4-1 to TRBJ1-5, with D unclear. Germline CDR1 MGHRA, CDR2 YSYEKL. The CDR3 sequence is 15 residues long. Trimming removed 0 bases at V and 3 bases at J, with 9 bases between.